Below are 27 T cell receptor beta chains sequenced from a single sample in a study of blood T cell repertoires in COVID-19. Libraries were prepared by immunoSEQ multiplex PCR; TCRdb keeps only in-frame clonotypes and omits some of them. This sample yields roughly 20,000 clones, of which 85% to 90% are seen a single time; roughly 10% belongs to the top ten. Material: peripheral blood. Receptors originate from a human donor in a cohort sampled during active COVID-19.

The chain has TRBV11-2 and TRBJ1-1; perhaps TRBD1 as D (6 bases). The CDR3 consists of 16 residues. V lost 6 bases, J lost 1 base, and 18 bases lay in between. Germline CDR1 and CDR2: SGHAT and FQNNGV. CDR3 in amino acids: CASRLNYRAPNTEAFF. CDR3 coding DNA: TGTGCCAGCAGGCTAAATTACAGGGCCCCGAACACTGAAGCTTTCTTT.

The table lists this clone with a count of one. The chain has TRBV27 and TRBJ2-1; 13 bases line up with TRBD2. The ends lost 2 bases at V and 10 bases at J; junction bases unmatched: 5. Germline V gene sequence: CDR1 MNHEY, CDR2 SMNVEV (reference sequence). The CDR3 spans 15 residues. CDR3 protein: CASSLGGTSGTEQFF. CDR3 DNA sequence: TGTGCCAGCAGTTTAGGGGGGACTAGCGGGACGGAGCAGTTCTTC.

This chain links TRBV18 with TRBJ2-1; TRBD2 agrees at 7 bases. This CDR3 region has 14 residues. Trimming took 3 bases from V and 9 from J; bases not matched to a gene: 8. Per the germline V gene, CDR1 is KGHSH and CDR2 is LQKENI. The CDR3 reads CASSPGEGYGEQFF. The DNA for the CDR3 is TGTGCCAGCTCACCGGGGGAGGGTTACGGTGAGCAGTTCTTC.

The CDR3 DNA reads TGTGCCAGCAGTTTATATGGACAGACAGCCTACGAGCAGTACTTC. It translates to CASSLYGQTAYEQYF. The chain uses TRBV28 and TRBJ2-7; D is possibly TRBD1 (6 bases). This CDR3 has 15 residues. Trimming took off 1 base at V and 2 bases at J, with 12 bases between the two ends. Germline V gene data show CDR1 as MDHEN and CDR2 as SYDVKM.

This sequence joins TRBV28 and TRBJ2-3, with 7 nucleotides matching TRBD1. V was pared by 7 bases and J by 4 bases, with 5 bases of the junction left unmatched. The CDR3 extends over 13 amino acids. Per the germline V gene, CDR1 is MDHEN and CDR2 is SYDVKM. CDR3 nucleotides: TGTGCCAGCACTCGACAGGGATCAGATACGCAGTATTTT. Translated: CASTRQGSDTQYF.

The chain carries TRBV6-6 and TRBJ2-7; 7 nucleotides match TRBD1. The length of the CDR3 is 13 residues. Losses at the gene ends were 8 bases for V and 0 bases for J; bases not matched to a gene: 4. Germline V gene sequence: CDR1 MNHNY, CDR2 SVGAGI (reference sequence). The CDR3 coding sequence is TGTGCCAGCGGGTCAGGGGGCTCCTACGAGCAGTACTTC. This encodes CASGSGGSYEQYF.

In its sample, this clone was seen once. The chain is built from TRBV12-3 or TRBV12-4 and TRBJ1-5; the D gene is possibly TRBD1 (5 bases). V was trimmed by 6 bases and J by 5 bases, leaving 11 bases between them. There are 13 residues in the CDR3. CDR3 in amino acids: CASSPDSDQPQHF. In nucleotides, the CDR3 is TGTGCCAGCAGCCCCGACAGTGATCAGCCCCAGCATTTT.

The chain links TRBV14 to TRBJ1-4, with D perhaps TRBD1 (6 bases). CDR3 length: 14 amino acids. With 5 bases removed from V and 7 bases from J, the gap between germline ends came to 14 bases. Germline V gene sequence: CDR1 SGHDN, CDR2 FVKESK. CDR3 DNA: TGTGCCAGCAGCGGTTTCACAGGGAGTGAAAAACTGTTTTTT. This codes for CASSGFTGSEKLFF.

This clone turned up a few times. The CDR3 region is CATSEGRQGAGYTF. CDR3 nucleotide sequence: TGTGCCACCAGTGAAGGTCGACAGGGGGCTGGCTACACCTTC. This chain uses TRBV24-1 with TRBJ1-2, with 10 positions matching TRBD1. The germline V gene encodes CDR1 KGHDR and CDR2 SFDVKD. J was trimmed by 7 bases and V by 4 bases; bases with no gene match: 5. The CDR3 extends over 14 amino acids.

The rearrangement links TRBV7-9 to TRBJ2-7, with D maybe TRBD1 (5 bases). There are 14 residues in the CDR3. Trimming took off 5 bases at V and 0 bases at J, with 11 bases between the two ends. Germline CDR1 reads SEHNR; CDR2 reads FQNEAQ (reference sequence). The CDR3 loop reads CASSARGGSYEQYF. In DNA form, the CDR3 reads TGTGCCAGCAGCGCAAGGGGCGGCTCCTACGAGCAGTACTTC.

The chain combines TRBV19 with TRBJ2-7; possibly TRBD1 for D (5 bases). Germline V CDR1 and CDR2: LNHDA, SQIVND (reference sequence). The CDR3 contains 14 residues. V dropped 4 bases and J dropped 1 base, with 11 bases sitting between them. The CDR3 DNA follows: TGTGCCAGTAGTACGCAGGGTACTTCCTACGAGCAGTACTTC. Protein: CASSTQGTSYEQYF.

Here the CDR3 reads CASSLWRGGNTEAFF. The CDR3 DNA follows: TGTGCCAGCAGTTTATGGCGAGGGGGAAACACTGAAGCTTTCTTT. V gene TRBV27 combines with J gene TRBJ1-1; D perhaps matches TRBD1 (6 bases). From germline, CDR1 is MNHEY and CDR2 SMNVEV (reference sequence). This CDR3 has 15 residues. V lost 1 base and J 2 bases, leaving 11 bases between the germline ends.

The V and J genes are TRBV2 and TRBJ1-1; 12 bases align to TRBD1. Germline V gene sequence: CDR1 SNHLY, CDR2 FYNNEI. V trimming: 2 bases; J trimming: 2 bases; junction bases outside the gene matches: 3. The CDR3 covers 16 residues. The CDR3 region is CASSERDRGQNTEAFF. The CDR3 DNA is TGTGCCAGCAGTGAAAGGGACAGGGGGCAAAACACTGAAGCTTTCTTT.

This clone was seen a single time. The chain joins TRBV7-3 to TRBJ2-5; 8 bases match TRBD2. The CDR3 extends over 15 amino acids. J was trimmed by 4 bases and V by 5 bases; bases with no gene match: 9. Germline V gene sequence: CDR1 SGHTA, CDR2 FQGTGA. CDR3 sequence: CASSPGRGAPETQYF. The CDR3 bases are TGTGCCAGCAGCCCCGGGAGGGGGGCCCCAGAGACCCAGTACTTC.

The CDR3 region is CASSYRGVTYEQYF. The CDR3 bases are TGTGCCAGCAGTTACAGGGGGGTTACCTACGAGCAGTACTTC. The chain combines TRBV27 with TRBJ2-7; TRBD1 agrees at 8 bases. Germline lookup yields CDR1 MNHEY and CDR2 SMNVEV (reference sequence). The CDR3 covers 14 residues. J gave up 2 bases and V 4 bases, and 4 bases lay outside the gene matches.

The gene calls are TRBV7-9 and TRBJ2-7; TRBD2 aligns across 9 bases. The length of the CDR3 is 16 residues. Trimming removed 7 bases from V and 0 bases from J; junction bases left unmatched: 10. Germline-derived CDR1 and CDR2 are SEHNR and FQNEAQ (reference sequence). As DNA, the CDR3 is TGTGCCAGCATCCCCGATAGCGGGAGCGCCTCCTACGAGCAGTACTTC. Translated: CASIPDSGSASYEQYF. The variable domain in full, completed from reference TRBV7-9 and TRBJ2-7, reads DTGVSQNPRHKITKRGQNVTFRCDPISEHNRLYWYRQTLGQGPEFLTYFQNEAQLEKSRLLSDRFSAERPKGSFSTLEIQRTEQGDSAMYLCASIPDSGSASYEQYFGPGTRLTVT.

By share, this clone counts as large. The rearrangement joins TRBV6-6 to TRBJ1-2; D ambiguous. V was trimmed by 5 bases and J by 3 bases, leaving 7 bases between them. The CDR3 runs 12 residues. Per the germline V gene, CDR1 is MNHNY and CDR2 is SVGAGI (reference sequence). Here the CDR3 DNA reads TGTGCCAGCAGTCCAGTGGACTATGGCTACACCTTC. Translating gives CASSPVDYGYTF.

This clone was found once. The gene calls are TRBV24-1 and TRBJ2-1; a weak D match, TRBD1 (5 bases). This CDR3 is built from 12 residues. CDR1 is KGHDR, CDR2 SFDVKD, per germline. V was clipped by 4 bases and J by 6 bases, with 6 bases between them. CDR3 amino acids: CATSEQGNEQFF. CDR3 coding DNA: TGTGCCACCAGTGAGCAGGGCAATGAGCAGTTCTTC.

The V and J genes are TRBV6-2 or TRBV6-3 and TRBJ1-2, with a weak D call TRBD1 (6 bases). The CDR3 totals 12 residues. The V end was cut by 5 bases, the J end by 5 bases, with 9 bases between. CDR1 and CDR2 from the germline V gene are MNHEY and SVGEGT. Here the CDR3 reads CASSDQGYGYTF. CDR3 in DNA: TGTGCCAGCAGTGACCAGGGGTATGGCTACACCTTC.

By proportion, this clone is medium-sized. The chain recombines TRBV10-1 with TRBJ2-7, with D possibly TRBD2 on 6 matching bases. Germline V gene lookup returns CDR1 WNHNN and CDR2 SYGVQD (reference sequence). CDR3 length equals 14 residues. The V gene lost 3 bases and the J gene lost 7 bases, with 16 bases spanning the gap. Here the CDR3 reads CASSDAGSPGEQYF. CDR3 DNA: TGCGCCAGCAGTGACGCGGGAAGCCCGGGGGAGCAGTACTTC.

The CDR3 DNA is TGCGCCAGCAGCCAAGATCTCACTAGCGGGAGTGTATCCTACAATGAGCAGTTCTTC. Its translation: CASSQDLTSGSVSYNEQFF. The chain has TRBV4-3 and TRBJ2-1; 11 nucleotides line up with TRBD2. From germline, CDR1 is LGHNA and CDR2 YSLEER. This CDR3 spans 19 amino acids. The V segment lost 0 bases and the J segment 1 base; nucleotides outside the gene matches: 8.

The chain joins TRBV13 to TRBJ2-5; 11 bases are a match to TRBD2. Germline CDR1 reads PRHDT; CDR2 reads FYEKMQ (reference sequence). V gave up 5 bases and J gave up 3 bases; unmatched junction bases: 8. CDR3 length: 16 amino acids. The CDR3 protein is CASSPISTSGEETQYF. The CDR3 bases are TGTGCCAGCAGCCCCATATCGACTAGCGGGGAAGAGACCCAGTACTTC.

The chain joins TRBV29-1 to TRBJ2-7; D unclear. There are 15 residues in the CDR3. Germline-derived CDR1 and CDR2 are SQVTM and ANQGSEA. With 1 base removed from V and 2 bases from J, the gap between germline ends came to 15 bases. CDR3 amino acids: CSVEGLGDFPYEQYF. The CDR3 region has the DNA TGCAGCGTTGAAGGGCTCGGTGACTTTCCCTACGAGCAGTACTTC.

Here the CDR3 reads CASSQAGPGTEAFF. CDR3 bases: TGCGCCAGCAGCCAAGCGGGTCCTGGCACTGAAGCTTTCTTT. V and J are TRBV4-3 and TRBJ1-1, with D uncertain. The germline gives CDR1 LGHNA, CDR2 YSLEER. V lost 1 base, J lost 4 bases, and 10 bases lay in between. The CDR3 spans 14 residues.

This chain joins TRBV27 and TRBJ2-6, with TRBD2 identical over 12 bases. Germline assignment: CDR1 MNHEY and CDR2 SMNVEV (reference sequence). The CDR3 runs 19 residues. With V trimmed by 5 bases and J by 4 bases, 12 bases remained unmatched. CDR3 nucleotide sequence: TGTGCCAGCAGTAGTTGGACTAGCGGGAATAACTTGGGGGCCAACGTCCTGACTTTC. Translation: CASSSWTSGNNLGANVLTF.

The chain uses TRBV11-3 and TRBJ2-3, with 7 bases matching TRBD1. Germline V gene data show CDR1 as SGHNT and CDR2 as YENEEA. Losses at the gene ends were 5 bases for V and 2 bases for J; bases not matched to a gene: 7. This CDR3 comprises 15 residues. CDR3 bases: TGTGCCAGCAGCCCCGGGACAGTCCCCACAGATACGCAGTATTTT. It specifies CASSPGTVPTDTQYF. The complete variable domain, with remaining parts taken from reference TRBV11-3 and TRBJ2-3, reads EAGVVQSPRYKIIEKKQPVAFWCNPISGHNTLYWYLQNLGQGPELLIRYENEEAVDDSQLPKDRFSAERLKGVDSTLKIQPAELGDSAVYLCASSPGTVPTDTQYFGPGTRLTVL.

The CDR3 bases are TGTGCCAGCAGTTACTCGGTGACTAGCGGTGAGCAGTTCTTC. Translated, it gives CASSYSVTSGEQFF. The chain carries TRBV6-5 and TRBJ2-1, with TRBD2 identical over 9 bases. Germline V CDR1 and CDR2: MNHEY, SVGAGI. Trimming cost V 0 bases and J 9 bases; bases outside gene matches: 3. The CDR3 contains 14 residues.